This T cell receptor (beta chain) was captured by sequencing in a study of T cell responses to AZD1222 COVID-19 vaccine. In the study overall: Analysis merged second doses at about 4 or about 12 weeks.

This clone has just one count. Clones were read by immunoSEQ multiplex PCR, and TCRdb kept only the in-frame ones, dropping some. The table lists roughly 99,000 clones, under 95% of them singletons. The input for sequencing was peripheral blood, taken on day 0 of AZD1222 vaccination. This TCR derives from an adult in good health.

The CDR3 is CASSKGVGLVSNEQFF. CDR3 nucleotides: TGTGCCAGCAGCAAGGGAGTAGGGCTTGTATCCAATGAGCAGTTCTTC. The gene calls are TRBV2 and TRBJ2-1; TRBD2 is a possible D gene (5 bases). Trimming took off 6 bases at V and 6 bases at J, with 21 bases between the two ends. Germline-derived CDR1 and CDR2 are SNHLY and FYNNEI. The length of the CDR3 is 16 residues.